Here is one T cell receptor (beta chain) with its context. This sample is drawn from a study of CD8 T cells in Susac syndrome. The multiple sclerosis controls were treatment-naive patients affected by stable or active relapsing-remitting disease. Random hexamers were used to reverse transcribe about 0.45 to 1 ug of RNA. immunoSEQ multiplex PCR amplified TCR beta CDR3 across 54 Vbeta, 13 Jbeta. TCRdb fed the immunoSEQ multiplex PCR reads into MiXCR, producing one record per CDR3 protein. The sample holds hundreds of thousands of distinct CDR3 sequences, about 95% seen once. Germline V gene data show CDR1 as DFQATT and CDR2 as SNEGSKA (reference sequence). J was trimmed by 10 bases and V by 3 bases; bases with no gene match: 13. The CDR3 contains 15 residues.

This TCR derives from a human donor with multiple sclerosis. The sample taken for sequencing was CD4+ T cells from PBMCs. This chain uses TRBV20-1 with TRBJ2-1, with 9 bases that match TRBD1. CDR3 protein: CSARDGTGPIMEQFF. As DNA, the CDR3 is TGCAGTGCTAGGGACGGGACAGGGCCTATTATGGAGCAGTTCTTC.